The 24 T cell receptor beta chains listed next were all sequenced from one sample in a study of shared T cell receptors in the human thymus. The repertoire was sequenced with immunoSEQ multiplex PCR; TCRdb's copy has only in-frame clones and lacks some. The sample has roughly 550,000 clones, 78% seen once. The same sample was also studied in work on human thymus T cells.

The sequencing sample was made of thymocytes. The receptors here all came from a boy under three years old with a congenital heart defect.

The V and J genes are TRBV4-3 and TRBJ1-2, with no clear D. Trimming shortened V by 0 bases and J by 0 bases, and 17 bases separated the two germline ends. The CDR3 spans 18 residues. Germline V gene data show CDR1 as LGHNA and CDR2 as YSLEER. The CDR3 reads CASSQDRGVSPSNYGYTF. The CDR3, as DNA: TGCGCCAGCAGCCAAGATCGAGGCGTCTCCCCTTCTAACTATGGCTACACCTTC.

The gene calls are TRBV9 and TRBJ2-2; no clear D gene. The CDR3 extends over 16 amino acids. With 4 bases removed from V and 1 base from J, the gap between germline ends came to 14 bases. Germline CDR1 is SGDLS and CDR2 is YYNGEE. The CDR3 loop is CASSSWAAWNTGELFF. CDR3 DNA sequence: TGTGCCAGCAGCAGCTGGGCAGCTTGGAACACCGGGGAGCTGTTTTTT. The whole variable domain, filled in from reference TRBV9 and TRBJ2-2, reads DSGVTQTPKHLITATGQRVTLRCSPRSGDLSVYWYQQSLDQGLQFLIQYYNGEERAKGNILERFSAQQFPDLHSELNLSSLELGDSALYFCASSSWAAWNTGELFFGEGSRLTVL.

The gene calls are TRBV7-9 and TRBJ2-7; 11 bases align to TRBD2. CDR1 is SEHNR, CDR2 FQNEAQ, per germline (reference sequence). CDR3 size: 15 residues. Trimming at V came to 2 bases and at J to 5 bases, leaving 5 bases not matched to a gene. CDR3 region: CASSLTSSGRHEQYF. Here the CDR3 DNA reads TGTGCCAGCAGCTTAACGTCTAGCGGGAGGCACGAGCAGTACTTC.

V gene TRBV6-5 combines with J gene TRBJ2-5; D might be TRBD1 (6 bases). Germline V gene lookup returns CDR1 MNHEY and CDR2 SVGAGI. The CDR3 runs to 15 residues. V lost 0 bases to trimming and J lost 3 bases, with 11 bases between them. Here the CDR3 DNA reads TGTGCCAGCAGTTACTCGATGGACAGAGAAGAGACCCAGTACTTC. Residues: CASSYSMDREETQYF.

The CDR3 region has the DNA TGTGCCAGCAGTTTGGCTAGCGCTTACGAGCAGTACTTC. Translating gives CASSLASAYEQYF. The rearrangement joins TRBV6-5 to TRBJ2-7; D might be TRBD2 (6 bases). Trimming stripped 4 bases from V and 4 bases from J, with 11 bases between. CDR1 is MNHEY, CDR2 SVGAGI, per germline. This CDR3 region has 13 residues.

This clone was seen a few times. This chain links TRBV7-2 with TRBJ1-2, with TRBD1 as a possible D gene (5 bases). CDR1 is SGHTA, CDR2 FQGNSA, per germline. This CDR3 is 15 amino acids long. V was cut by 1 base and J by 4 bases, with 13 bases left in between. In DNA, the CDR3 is TGTGCCAGCAGCTTAGTGACAGCAAGAGGCTATGGCTACACCTTC. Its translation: CASSLVTARGYGYTF.

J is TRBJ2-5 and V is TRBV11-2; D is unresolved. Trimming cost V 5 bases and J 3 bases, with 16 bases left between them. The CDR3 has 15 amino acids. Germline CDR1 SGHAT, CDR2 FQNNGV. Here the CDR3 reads CASSPSARLEETQYF. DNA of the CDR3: TGTGCCAGCAGCCCGTCGGCGAGGTTGGAAGAGACCCAGTACTTC. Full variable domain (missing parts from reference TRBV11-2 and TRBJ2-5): EAGVAQSPRYKIIEKRQSVAFWCNPISGHATLYWYQQILGQGPKLLIQFQNNGVVDDSQLPKDRFSAERLKGVDSTLKIQPAKLEDSAVYLCASSPSARLEETQYFGPGTRLLVL.

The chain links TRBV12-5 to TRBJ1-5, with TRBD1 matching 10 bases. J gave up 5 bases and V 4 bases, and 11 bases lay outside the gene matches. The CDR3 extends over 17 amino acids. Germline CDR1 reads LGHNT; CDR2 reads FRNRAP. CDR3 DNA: TGTGCTAGTGGTTCGGGGACAGGGGCGAGGCCCCATCAGCCCCAGCATTTT. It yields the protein CASGSGTGARPHQPQHF.

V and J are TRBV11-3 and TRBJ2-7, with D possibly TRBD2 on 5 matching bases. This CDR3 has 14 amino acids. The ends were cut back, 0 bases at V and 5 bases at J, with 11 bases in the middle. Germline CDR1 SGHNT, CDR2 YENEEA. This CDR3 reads CASSLDRGSHEQYF. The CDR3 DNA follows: TGTGCCAGCAGCTTAGATCGAGGGAGCCACGAGCAGTACTTC.

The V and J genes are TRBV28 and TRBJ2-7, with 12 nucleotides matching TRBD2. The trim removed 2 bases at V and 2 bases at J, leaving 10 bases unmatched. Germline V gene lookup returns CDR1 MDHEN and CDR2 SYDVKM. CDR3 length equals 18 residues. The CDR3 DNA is TGTGCCAGCAGTTTAGCGGCTAGCGGGAGGGGGGCCACCTACGAGCAGTACTTC. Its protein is CASSLAASGRGATYEQYF.

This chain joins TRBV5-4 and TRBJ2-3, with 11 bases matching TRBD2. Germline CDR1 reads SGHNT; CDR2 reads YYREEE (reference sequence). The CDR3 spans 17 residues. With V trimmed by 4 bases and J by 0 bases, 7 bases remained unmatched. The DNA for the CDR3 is TGTGCCAGCAGCCACCTCGGGACTAGCGGTAGCACAGATACGCAGTATTTT. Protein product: CASSHLGTSGSTDTQYF.

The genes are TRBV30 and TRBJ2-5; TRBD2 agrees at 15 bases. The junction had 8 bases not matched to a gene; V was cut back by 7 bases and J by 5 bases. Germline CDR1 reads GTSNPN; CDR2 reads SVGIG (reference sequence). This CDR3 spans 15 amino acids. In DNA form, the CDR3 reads TGTGCCTTCGGACTAGCGGGAGGGCCGGTGGAGACCCAGTACTTC. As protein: CAFGLAGGPVETQYF.

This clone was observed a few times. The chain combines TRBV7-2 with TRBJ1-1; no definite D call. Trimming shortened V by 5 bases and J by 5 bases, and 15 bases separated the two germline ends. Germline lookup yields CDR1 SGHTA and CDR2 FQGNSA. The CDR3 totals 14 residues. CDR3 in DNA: TGTGCCAGCAGCCCTCATGGGGAGAGTACTGAAGCTTTCTTT. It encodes CASSPHGESTEAFF.

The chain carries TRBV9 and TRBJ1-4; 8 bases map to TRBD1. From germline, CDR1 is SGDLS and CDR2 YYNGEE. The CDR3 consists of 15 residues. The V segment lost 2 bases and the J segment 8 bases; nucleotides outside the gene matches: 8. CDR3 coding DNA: TGTGCCAGCAGCGTCGGCGGACAGGGAGGGGAAAAACTGTTTTTT. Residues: CASSVGGQGGEKLFF.

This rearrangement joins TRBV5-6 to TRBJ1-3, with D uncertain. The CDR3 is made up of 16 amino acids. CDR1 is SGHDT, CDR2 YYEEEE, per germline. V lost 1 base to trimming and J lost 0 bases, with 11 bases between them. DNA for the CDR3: TGTGCCAGCAGCTTGAGGCAGACTAGCTCTGGAAACACCATATATTTT. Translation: CASSLRQTSSGNTIYF.

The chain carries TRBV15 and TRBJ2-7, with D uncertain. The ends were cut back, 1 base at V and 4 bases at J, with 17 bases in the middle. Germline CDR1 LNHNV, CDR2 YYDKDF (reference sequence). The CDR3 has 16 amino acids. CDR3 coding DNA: TGTGCCACCAGCAGAGTTAGAACGGGTGTTGGATACGAGCAGTACTTC. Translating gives CATSRVRTGVGYEQYF.

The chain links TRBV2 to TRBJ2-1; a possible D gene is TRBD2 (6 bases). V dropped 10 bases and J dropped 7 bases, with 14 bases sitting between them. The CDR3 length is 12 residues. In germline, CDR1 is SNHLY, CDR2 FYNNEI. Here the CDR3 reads CATEGRWNEQFF. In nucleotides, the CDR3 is TGTGCCACGGAGGGCCGTTGGAATGAGCAGTTCTTC.

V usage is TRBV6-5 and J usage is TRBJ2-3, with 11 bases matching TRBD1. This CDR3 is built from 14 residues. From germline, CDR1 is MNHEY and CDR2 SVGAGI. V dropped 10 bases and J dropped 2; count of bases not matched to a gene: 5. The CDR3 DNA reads TGTGCCACCCCGGGACAGGGGGACACAGATACGCAGTATTTT. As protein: CATPGQGDTDTQYF.

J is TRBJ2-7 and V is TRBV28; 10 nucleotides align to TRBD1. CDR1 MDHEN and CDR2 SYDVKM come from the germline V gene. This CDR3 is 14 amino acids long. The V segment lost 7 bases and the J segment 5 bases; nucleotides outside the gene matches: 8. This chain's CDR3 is CASNIRDRGNEQYF. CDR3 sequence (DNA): TGTGCCAGCAACATACGGGACAGGGGTAACGAGCAGTACTTC. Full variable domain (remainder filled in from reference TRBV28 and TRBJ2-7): DVKVTQSSRYLVKRTGEKVFLECVQDMDHENMFWYRQDPGLGLRLIYFSYDVKMKEKGDIPEGYSVSREKKERFSLILESASTNQTSMYLCASNIRDRGNEQYFGPGTRLTVT.

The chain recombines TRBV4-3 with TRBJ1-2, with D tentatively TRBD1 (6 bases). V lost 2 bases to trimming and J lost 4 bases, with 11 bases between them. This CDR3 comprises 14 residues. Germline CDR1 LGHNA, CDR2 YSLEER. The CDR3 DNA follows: TGCGCCAGCAGCCAAAGAGGGACATTCTATGGCTACACCTTC. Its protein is CASSQRGTFYGYTF.

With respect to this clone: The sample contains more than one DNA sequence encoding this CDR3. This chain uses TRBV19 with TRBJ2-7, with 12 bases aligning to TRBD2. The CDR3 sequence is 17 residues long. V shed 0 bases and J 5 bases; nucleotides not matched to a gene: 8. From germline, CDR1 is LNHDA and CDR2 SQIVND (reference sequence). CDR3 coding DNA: TGTGCCAGTAGTATAGAGCAGACTAGCGGGAGTGTCCACGAGCAGTACTTC. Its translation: CASSIEQTSGSVHEQYF. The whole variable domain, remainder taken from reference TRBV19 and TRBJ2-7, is DGGITQSPKYLFRKEGQNVTLSCEQNLNHDAMYWYRQDPGQGLRLIYYSQIVNDFQKGDIAEGYSVSREKKESFPLTVTSAQKNPTAFYLCASSIEQTSGSVHEQYFGPGTRLTVT.

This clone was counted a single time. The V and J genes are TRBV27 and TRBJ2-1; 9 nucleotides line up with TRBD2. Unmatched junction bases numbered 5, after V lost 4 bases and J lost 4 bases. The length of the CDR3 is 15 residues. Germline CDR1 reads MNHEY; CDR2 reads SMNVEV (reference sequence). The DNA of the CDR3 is TGTGCCAGCAGTTATGGGACTAGCTGGTACAATGAGCAGTTCTTC. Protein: CASSYGTSWYNEQFF.

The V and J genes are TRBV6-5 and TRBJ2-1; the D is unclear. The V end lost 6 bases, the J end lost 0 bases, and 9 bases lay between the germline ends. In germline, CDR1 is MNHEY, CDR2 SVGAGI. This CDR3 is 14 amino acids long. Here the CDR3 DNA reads TGTGCCAGCAGGGTTTCGAGCTCCTACAATGAGCAGTTCTTC. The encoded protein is CASRVSSSYNEQFF.

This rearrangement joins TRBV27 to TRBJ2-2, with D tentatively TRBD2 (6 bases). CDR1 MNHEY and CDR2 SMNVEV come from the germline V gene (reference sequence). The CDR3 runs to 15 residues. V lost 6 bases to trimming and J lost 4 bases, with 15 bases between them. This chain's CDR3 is CASRSREVGTGELFF. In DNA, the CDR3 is TGTGCCAGCAGGTCGAGGGAGGTAGGCACCGGGGAGCTGTTTTTT.